This T cell receptor beta chain emerged from a study of T-cell memory formation after mild COVID-19. General observations from the study: Later expanders leaned CD4+, whereas day 15 to 85 contracting clones were balanced CD4/CD8. Some SARS-CoV-2-responding clones were already detected in memory before infection.

CDR1 and CDR2 (germline): SGDLS, YYNGEE. Trimming left V 1 base short and J 0 bases short, with 5 bases between. CDR3 length: 14 amino acids. This clonotype was detected only a few times. Its specificity is unknown. Amplification by 5'RACE using constant-segment primers produced TCR alpha and TCR beta cDNA libraries that carried sample barcodes and UMIs. TCRdb itself ran the 5' RACE reads through MiXCR, one entry per CDR3 protein. The sample carries fewer than 700,000 distinct CDR3 sequences, more than 15% recorded once. The TCR originated in an adult woman who had mild COVID-19 (a few samples of this study predate the infection). Cell type and time point are not known. Input material: PBMCs or a T cell subset sorted from them (not recorded which). The rearrangement joins TRBV9 to TRBJ1-3; D ambiguous. The chain's CDR3 is CASSVTDSGNTIYF. In nucleotides, the CDR3 is TGTGCCAGCAGCGTAACCGACTCTGGAAACACCATATATTTT.